This T cell receptor beta chain was observed in a study of T cell repertoires in cytomegalovirus infection. Study-level information: CMV infection and matching HLA type were both indicated by public TCR beta signatures.

Trimming removed 4 bases from V and 8 bases from J, with 9 bases in between. CDR1 MNHEY and CDR2 SVGAGI come from the germline V gene. The CDR3 contains 12 residues. About this clonotype itself: Antigen: not known.

TCRdb fed the reads into MiXCR, producing one record per CDR3 protein. The data show roughly 800,000 distinct CDR3 sequences, roughly 29% seen once. Sequenced here: cultured CD8+ T cells from PBMCs, sampled from culture after CMV antigen stimulation. This chain connects TRBV6-5 to TRBJ2-1; D not certain. The TCR comes from a human donor in good health (CMV status not recorded). Some clones in this sample may be carry-over from other donors' samples. CDR3 bases: TGTGCCAGCAGTTTCTCAGAGGATGAGCAGTTCTTC. It is translated as CASSFSEDEQFF.